This TCR beta chain was identified in a study of metastatic and nonmetastatic thyroid tumors. From the PCR reads, TCRdb re-called clones with MiXCR. The sample consists of 30,000 to 35,000 clones, 15% of them appearing once. Every patient was untreated before thyroid surgery. The V gene lost 6 bases and the J gene lost 6 bases, with 9 bases spanning the gap. CDR3 length: 11 amino acids. Germline V gene sequence: CDR1 DFQATT, CDR2 SNEGSKA (reference sequence). In its sample, this clone was seen many times. The V call is TRBV20-1, the J call TRBJ2-1; D possibly corresponds to TRBD2 (5 bases). Sequencing used blood. This sequence originates from a male donor with papillary thyroid cancer or a benign thyroid nodule (not recorded which). Some clones in this sample may be carry-over from other donors' samples. In DNA, the CDR3 is TGCAGTGCCCCGGACTCCAATGAGCAGTTCTTC. Protein product: CSAPDSNEQFF.